The source of this TCR beta chain is a study of blood T cell repertoires in COVID-19. At the level of the study: Specimens from acute and convalescent COVID-19 originated in the United States, Italy and Spain. The cDNA or gDNA used as material had been derived from T cells, B-cell-depleted T cells, or PBMCs.

This clone was observed a single time. Authors' analysis steps: Using reference gene primer amplification, nucleated cell counts were estimated. The repertoire was sequenced with immunoSEQ multiplex PCR; TCRdb's copy has only in-frame clones and lacks some. That table furnishes V, J and clone size, whereas the DNA furnished D and trimming. The data show 150,000 to 200,000 clones, approximately 83% seen once. Researchers sorted participants into cohorts using their self-reported clinical history. The receptor was derived from a man aged 65-85 years who had been exposed to COVID-19. Source material: PBMCs or T cells enriched from blood (not recorded which).

CDR3 sequence (DNA): TGCGCCAGCAGTTTAGAGGGTAGTACGCAGTATTTT. Residues: CASSLEGSTQYF. The gene calls are TRBV10-1 and TRBJ2-3; D is possibly TRBD2 (5 bases). Trimming took off 5 bases at V and 8 bases at J, with 11 bases between the two ends. CDR1 and CDR2 (germline): WNHNN, SYGVQD (reference sequence). CDR3 length: 12 residues.